This record concerns one T cell receptor (beta chain) sequence. As yet, its antigen is unknown. The V segment lost 6 bases and the J segment 11 bases; nucleotides outside the gene matches: 5. The CDR3 length is 13 residues. The germline V gene encodes CDR1 MNHEY and CDR2 SVGAGI. This entry comes from a study of shared clonotypes between healthy human individuals. For the study at large: Three plates were used per donor for CD4 naive, three for CD4 memory, two for CD8 naive and one for CD8 memory. Study findings and constraints: Generation of non-shared clonotypes was less probable than generation of clonotypes shared by all four donors.

Every immunoSEQ plate was one replicate of a subset's evenly spread DNA. The protocol was immunoSEQ multiplex PCR, while the TCRdb copy is restricted to in-frame clones and leaves out a portion. The sample lists some 2,500,000 clones; just under 95% were seen once. The TCR comes from a man aged 18 to 35 in good health. Some clones in this sample may be carry-over from other donors' samples. This chain uses TRBV6-5 with TRBJ1-6; 9 bases align to TRBD1. Material for sequencing was naive CD4+ T cells from PBMCs. Subset meaning: CD45RA+ positively selected. CDR3 sequence (DNA): TGTGCCAGCAGCTACAGGGGGCGAACACCCCTCCACTTT. This translates into CASSYRGRTPLHF.